Listed here are 4 T cell receptor beta chains from one sample, sequenced in a study of T cells in Graves' hyperthyroidism and ophthalmopathy. From RNA transcripts, TCR beta CDR3 regions were amplified. An initial round of RT-PCR targeting the TCR CDR3 relied on the HTBI primer set. In TCRdb, the multiplex PCR reads were re-called with MiXCR into one record per CDR3 protein. The sample has around 450,000 distinct CDR3 sequences; around 16% are singletons. The sample consisted of blood. These TCRs come from a woman between 18 and 30 years old with Graves' hyperthyroidism.

The sample holds a few counts of this clonotype. This chain uses TRBV20-1 with TRBJ2-3; 8 bases match TRBD2. From germline, CDR1 is DFQATT and CDR2 SNEGSKA (reference sequence). V lost 3 bases, J lost 6 bases, and 8 bases stayed unmatched. The CDR3 runs 14 residues. The CDR3 here is CSASILAGGDTQYF. As DNA, the CDR3 is TGCAGTGCTAGTATTCTAGCGGGCGGGGATACGCAGTATTTT.

This clonotype was seen ten or more times. The chain carries TRBV3-1 and TRBJ1-2; 7 bases match TRBD1. Per germline, CDR1 LGHDT and CDR2 YNNKEL (reference sequence). The CDR3 has 15 residues. Trimming removed 3 bases from V and 6 bases from J; junction bases left unmatched: 10. The CDR3 sequence is CASSHFPGQIDGYTF. The CDR3 DNA follows: TGTGCCAGCAGCCATTTCCCGGGACAGATAGATGGCTACACCTTC.

Many counts were recorded for this clonotype. This rearrangement joins TRBV29-1 to TRBJ2-3; D gene uncertain. This CDR3 has 13 residues. Trimming took off 4 bases at V and 7 bases at J, with 15 bases between the two ends. Germline CDR1 reads SQVTM; CDR2 reads ANQGSEA. The CDR3 spells CSVASSGKYTQYF. Here the CDR3 DNA reads TGCAGCGTTGCATCGAGTGGCAAGTATACGCAGTATTTT.

This sequence joins TRBV28 and TRBJ1-4, with D unresolved. V lost 5 bases, J lost 0 bases, and 7 bases lay in between. Per the germline V gene, CDR1 is MDHEN and CDR2 is SYDVKM. The length of the CDR3 is 14 residues. In DNA, the CDR3 is TGTGCCAGCAGTAACCCAGCAACTAATGAAAAACTGTTTTTT. As protein: CASSNPATNEKLFF.